The 2 T cell receptor beta chains below come from one sample, sequenced in a study of T cell repertoires in cytomegalovirus infection. One entry per CDR3 protein results from TCRdb running MiXCR on the reads. This sample carries a few hundred thousand distinct CDR3 sequences, roughly 13% of them seen once, and the ten largest clones take 8.5% to 10%. The sample was PBMCs. The receptors derive from a human donor in good health (CMV status not recorded). Some clones in this sample may be carry-over from other donors' samples.

The sample holds a few counts of this clonotype. V is TRBV9 and J is TRBJ2-1; the D gene is possibly TRBD1 (5 bases). The CDR3 is 13 amino acids. CDR1 is SGDLS, CDR2 YYNGEE, per germline. V dropped 4 bases and J dropped 4 bases, with 9 bases sitting between them. The CDR3 bases are TGTGCCAGCAGCACGGACATTTACAATGAGCAGTTCTTC. This encodes CASSTDIYNEQFF.

This clonotype was counted many times. This rearrangement joins TRBV12-3 or TRBV12-4 to TRBJ1-4; D is unclear. The CDR3 has 14 residues. The ends were cut back, 3 bases at V and 1 base at J, with 6 bases in the middle. The CDR3 region is CASSLGKTNEKLFF. DNA of the CDR3: TGTGCCAGCAGTTTGGGGAAAACTAATGAAAAACTGTTTTTT.